This TCR beta chain was obtained from a study of identical twins. In TCRdb, the 5' RACE reads were re-called with MiXCR into one record per CDR3 protein. The sample holds more than 600,000 distinct CDR3 sequences; around a sixth are singletons and the top ten take about 12%. This clonotype was observed a handful of times. CDR3 length: 13 amino acids. The V and J ends lost 4 bases and 7 bases, in that order; junction bases with no gene match: 5. Germline V lookup: CDR1 SGHRS, CDR2 YFSETQ. The same data also contributed to another study, on T cells expressing NK-cell markers. That source notes: NKG2C+ dominant clonotypes from more than 5 donors made up about 1.0-7.5% of CD8+ T cells.

This clonotype was obtained from a woman aged 18 to 35 in good health. The rearrangement joins TRBV5-1 to TRBJ1-5; 7 nucleotides match TRBD1. The sequencing input was PBMCs. The CDR3 DNA follows: TGCGCCAGCAGCCAGGGGGTTAACCAGCCCCAGCATTTT. Translating it yields CASSQGVNQPQHF.